This T cell receptor beta chain emerged from a study of human T cells and chemical hapten exposure. The overall study: For the roughly 24-week duration of the study, patients were given weekly doses of diphenylcyclopropenone on the scalp. Patch tests put 0.01% DPC on the upper back, and the results were checked at 6 days. Minor pooled library volume differences mainly drove per-sample TCR yield variation.

This clonotype appeared many times. No antigen is known for it. MiXCR was run by TCRdb on the RACE reads, yielding one entry per CDR3 protein. The sample shows under 75,000 distinct CDR3 sequences, around 10% of them seen only once. Time point defined: patch test 3, about 24 weeks after DPC sensitization. Noted treatment: therapeutic diphenylcyclopropenone sensitization with weekly scalp DPC. Study-level results: Compared to controls, expanded TCRs made significantly more large clusters of similar CDR3s.

The receptor was derived from a woman in her 50s with alopecia areata. Some clones in this sample may be carry-over from other donors' samples. This specimen was whole blood, taken in connection with sensitization to the hapten diphenylcyclopropenone (DPC).

CDR3 sequence reads: CATSRDPPGGGEKLFF. For the CDR3, the DNA is TGTGCCACCAGCAGAGATCCCCCGGGAGGAGGGGAAAAACTGTTTTTT. V usage is TRBV15 and J usage is TRBJ1-4; D is unresolved. Germline assignment: CDR1 LNHNV and CDR2 YYDKDF (reference sequence). The CDR3 length is 16 residues. The V and J ends lost 0 bases and 8 bases respectively, with 16 bases between them.